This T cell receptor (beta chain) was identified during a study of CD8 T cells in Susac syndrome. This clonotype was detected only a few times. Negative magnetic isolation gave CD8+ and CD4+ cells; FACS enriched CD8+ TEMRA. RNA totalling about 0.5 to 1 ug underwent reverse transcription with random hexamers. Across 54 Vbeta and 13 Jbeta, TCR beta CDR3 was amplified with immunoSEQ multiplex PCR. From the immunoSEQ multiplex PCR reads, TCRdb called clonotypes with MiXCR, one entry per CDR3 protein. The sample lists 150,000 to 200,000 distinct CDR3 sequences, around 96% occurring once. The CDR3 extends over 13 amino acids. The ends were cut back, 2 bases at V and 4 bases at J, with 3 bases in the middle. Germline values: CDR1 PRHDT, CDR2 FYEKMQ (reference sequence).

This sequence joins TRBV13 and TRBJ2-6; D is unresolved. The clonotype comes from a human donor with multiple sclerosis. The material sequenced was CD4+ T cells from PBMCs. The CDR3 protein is CASSLKGANVLTF. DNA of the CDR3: TGTGCCAGCAGCTTAAAAGGGGCCAACGTCCTGACTTTC.